This T cell receptor (beta chain) was retrieved from a study of shared clonotypes between healthy human individuals. Study details: Three CD4 naive, three CD4 memory, two CD8 naive and one CD8 memory plate were used per donor. Study-wide findings and caveats: A few donors had roughly 5% of their naive CD4 clonotypes in common.

On this clone itself: The antigen is undetermined.

This table comes from immunoSEQ multiplex PCR, and its TCRdb copy is limited to in-frame clones, with some not included. The sample holds around 690,000 clones, roughly 88% seen once. Sequenced input: memory CD8+ T cells from PBMCs. Subset in this sample: CD45RO+ cells pooled with CCR7-negative TemRA cells. The TCR comes from a man between 18 and 29 years old in good health. Some clones in this sample may be carry-over from other donors' samples.

DNA of the CDR3: TGTGCCAGCAGCCATATAATGGGACAGCCTAATGAAAAACTGTTTTTT. Protein product: CASSHIMGQPNEKLFF. The chain couples TRBV7-2 to TRBJ1-4; 7 nucleotides match TRBD1. Per germline, CDR1 SGHTA and CDR2 FQGNSA. This CDR3 is 16 amino acids long. V lost 5 bases and J lost 3; bases outside the gene matches: 9.